Included here is one TCR beta chain sequence, with context. As yet, its antigen is unknown. The data belong to a study of CD8 T cells in Susac syndrome. Study findings and constraints: The TCR sequencing and HLA analysis in the study involved a relatively small number of individuals, as the study acknowledged.

Trimming removed 6 bases from V and 0 bases from J, with 21 bases in between. Per germline, CDR1 MDHEN and CDR2 SYDVKM. The CDR3 sequence is 17 residues long. Random hexamers primed reverse transcription of about 0.5 to 1 ug RNA. Multiplex PCR with immunoSEQ amplified the TCR beta CDR3 across 54 Vbeta and 13 Jbeta. TCRdb re-called the immunoSEQ multiplex PCR reads with MiXCR, one entry per CDR3 protein. The sample carries about 150,000 distinct CDR3 sequences, just under 95% recorded once. This chain connects TRBV28 to TRBJ2-7; no reliable D call. Source material: CD8+ T cells from PBMCs. The source is a human donor with multiple sclerosis. The CDR3 sequence: CASSRDIRPDLSYEQYF. The CDR3 DNA is TGTGCCAGCAGCCGTGACATTAGGCCCGACCTCTCCTACGAGCAGTACTTC.